A single sample gave rise to the 2 T cell receptor beta chains below, sequenced in a study of control samples from healthy donors and cancer patients. The protocol was immunoSEQ multiplex PCR, while the TCRdb copy is restricted to in-frame clones and leaves out a portion. The sample lists 11,000 to 15,000 clones, roughly 80% occurring once. The sequencing sample was made of formalin-fixed, paraffin-embedded tissue. The origin of the receptors is a female donor with lung cancer.

V usage is TRBV4-3 and J usage is TRBJ1-2; TRBD1 matches at 8 bases. The junction had 10 bases not matched to a gene; V was cut back by 0 bases and J by 7 bases. The CDR3 spans 16 residues. Per the germline V gene, CDR1 is LGHNA and CDR2 is YSLEER. The CDR3 protein is CASSQDGTGDRGGYTF. DNA of the CDR3: TGCGCCAGCAGCCAAGATGGGACGGGAGACAGGGGTGGCTACACCTTC.

The chain is built from TRBV6-1 and TRBJ2-5, with a possible D match to TRBD1 (6 bases). Germline assignment: CDR1 MNHNS and CDR2 SASEGT. Trimming removed 0 bases at V and 5 bases at J, with 16 bases between. The CDR3 is made up of 16 amino acids. The CDR3 here is CASSEAGQGSGETQYF. DNA of the CDR3: TGTGCCAGCAGTGAAGCGGGGCAGGGGTCTGGGGAGACCCAGTACTTC.